This T cell receptor beta chain originates from a study of T-cell reconstitution after alpha-beta-depleted transplantation in children. Study-wide results and limits: After transplant, high TCRbeta diversity at day 60 in some patients arose from surviving recipient T cells and thymic progenitors. Newly produced T cells mostly accounted for T-cell counts and diversity one year post-transplant.

This clonotype was counted at least ten times. The antigen is not known. CDR3 size: 18 residues. Germline trimming cut 3 bases from V and 3 bases from J; bases unmatched to any gene: 9. Germline values: CDR1 KGHDR, CDR2 SFDVKD. Unique molecular identifiers were used to barcode this TCRbeta library. TCRdb itself ran the PCR reads through MiXCR, one entry per CDR3 protein. The data hold 300,000 to 350,000 distinct CDR3 sequences, with 15% to 20% observed a single time. The chain recombines TRBV24-1 with TRBJ2-2, with 10 bases lining up with TRBD2. The receptor comes from a male patient aged 2-10 years who had a stem cell transplant for acute lymphoblastic leukemia, so the T cells may come from the graft donor. The material was PBMCs, mostly from graft donor cells, obtained 360 days after TCRalphabeta/CD19-depleted stem cell transplant. The CDR3 sequence: CATSDGPGLAFHTGELFF. DNA for the CDR3: TGTGCCACCAGTGATGGACCGGGACTAGCGTTTCACACCGGGGAGCTGTTTTTT.